The 2 T cell receptor beta chains in this list originate from one sample, sequenced in a study of CD8 T cells in Susac syndrome. When the RNA was reverse transcribed, random hexamers were used with an input of about 0.5 to 1 ug. Via MiXCR, TCRdb re-called the immunoSEQ multiplex PCR reads, giving one row per CDR3 protein. Here the sample spans about 200,000 distinct CDR3 sequences, roughly 96% being singletons. Sequencing was performed on CD4+ T cells from PBMCs. These receptors were collected from a human donor in good health.

This clonotype is a singleton in its sample. The chain combines TRBV3-1 with TRBJ2-6; D not resolved. Between the trimmed V and J ends, which lost 0 bases and 0 bases, there was a span of 3 bases. The V gene's germline CDR1 is LGHDT and CDR2 YNNKEL (reference sequence). The CDR3 is made up of 15 amino acids. CDR3: CASSQDHSGANVLTF. In nucleotides, the CDR3 is TGTGCCAGCAGCCAAGACCACTCTGGGGCCAACGTCCTGACTTTC.

J is TRBJ2-7 and V is TRBV18; D is undetermined. This CDR3 region has 14 residues. With 3 bases removed from V and 0 bases from J, the gap between germline ends came to 9 bases. Germline V gene lookup returns CDR1 KGHSH and CDR2 LQKENI. The CDR3 loop is CASSPGRSSYEQYF. CDR3 DNA: TGTGCCAGCTCACCGGGCAGGAGCTCCTACGAGCAGTACTTC.